The 5 T cell receptor beta chains reported below all come from one sample, sequenced in a study of Ad26.COV2.S vaccination and SARS-CoV-2 variants. Stated treatment: 19 received Ad26.COV2.S at low or high dose, single or two shots; several received placebo; per-sample allocation not given. The investigators took samples on day 63 after the first vaccine or placebo injection. Using immunoSEQ multiplex PCR, the repertoire was profiled, and TCRdb retains in-frame clones only, with some absent. Of 440,000 or so clones detected, about 90% appear once; the ten largest clones hold under 4.5%. This specimen consisted of peripheral blood, obtained in a trial of Ad26.COV2.S vaccine versus placebo. The source is a person between 18 and 65 years old who received the Ad26.COV2.S COVID-19 vaccine or a placebo.

The J gene is TRBJ2-5, the V gene TRBV5-1; 7 bases are a match to TRBD1. This CDR3 has 15 amino acids. The germline CDR1 and CDR2 sequences are SGHRS and YFSETQ. V was clipped by 3 bases and J by 2 bases; unmatched bases: 7. CDR3 in amino acids: CASSSTGKPQETQYF. CDR3 nucleotides: TGCGCCAGCAGCTCGACAGGGAAACCACAAGAGACCCAGTACTTC.

The rearrangement links TRBV5-5 to TRBJ2-4; the D is unclear. This CDR3 contains 14 residues. Trimming cost V 4 bases and J 8 bases, with 16 bases left between them. Germline V CDR1 and CDR2: SGHKS, YYEKEE (reference sequence). CDR3 sequence (DNA): TGTGCCAGCAGCCTTCGACCCTACAACGACATTCAGTACTTC. It codes for CASSLRPYNDIQYF.

The V call is TRBV3-1 (or the pseudogene TRBV3-2), the J call TRBJ2-7; TRBD1 agrees at 9 bases. Germline CDR1 is LGHDT and CDR2 is YNNKEL (reference sequence). The CDR3 loop spans 15 amino acids. With 4 bases clipped from V and 1 base from J, the junction kept 5 bases outside the gene matches. In nucleotides, the CDR3 is TGTGCCAGCAGCCCCCCGGGACAGGGATCCTACGAGCAGTACTTC. Residues: CASSPPGQGSYEQYF.

The chain joins TRBV3-1 (or the pseudogene TRBV3-2) to TRBJ2-1, with 8 bases aligning to TRBD1. The CDR3 is 14 residues long. The V segment lost 6 bases and the J segment 11 bases; nucleotides outside the gene matches: 12. Germline V gene sequence: CDR1 LGHDT, CDR2 YNNKEL (reference sequence). The CDR3 DNA follows: TGTGCCAGCAGTCCCCAACCTGGACAGGGACAGCAGTTCTTC. As protein: CASSPQPGQGQQFF.

V is TRBV5-1 and J is TRBJ2-3, with D perhaps TRBD1 (6 bases). Trimming shortened V by 0 bases and J by 6 bases, and 11 bases separated the two germline ends. Per germline, CDR1 SGHRS and CDR2 YFSETQ. The CDR3 spans 14 residues. CDR3 in amino acids: CASSLGQGHDTQYF. The CDR3 DNA follows: TGCGCCAGCAGCTTGGGGCAGGGGCACGATACGCAGTATTTT.